Below are 10 T cell receptor beta chains sequenced from a single sample in a study of molecular identifiers for immune sequencing clone quantification. One entry per CDR3 protein results from TCRdb running MiXCR on the PCR reads. The top ten clones hold 0.85% of a sample with just under 650,000 distinct CDR3 sequences, around 20% of them seen once. The sequenced material came from naive CD8+ T cells from blood, with Jurkat cell RNA spiked in. Subset of the sample: FACS-sorted CD8+CD4-CCR7+CD45RA+ naive T cells. These receptor sequences come from a human donor in good health. Some libraries in this study had Jurkat cell RNA spiked in.

Many counts were recorded for this clonotype. V and J are TRBV2 and TRBJ2-5, with D possibly TRBD1 on 6 matching bases. This CDR3 has 15 amino acids. Trimming removed 8 bases at V and 5 bases at J, with 21 bases between. CDR1 SNHLY and CDR2 FYNNEI come from the germline V gene. CDR3 amino acids: CASVPFPRGTETQYF. In DNA, the CDR3 is TGTGCCAGCGTACCATTCCCCAGGGGTACCGAGACCCAGTACTTC.

This clonotype was recorded many times. V gene TRBV12-3 or TRBV12-4 combines with J gene TRBJ1-2; 9 bases are a match to TRBD1. This CDR3 contains 15 residues. The V segment lost 4 bases and the J segment 4 bases; nucleotides outside the gene matches: 7. CDR3 nucleotide sequence: TGTGCCAGCAGTTCTGAGGACAGGGGAGCCTATGGCTACACCTTC. Its translation is CASSSEDRGAYGYTF.

This clonotype was detected many times. J is TRBJ2-1 and V is TRBV27; TRBD1 might be the D (6 bases). The germline V gene encodes CDR1 MNHEY and CDR2 SMNVEV (reference sequence). The ends were cut back, 7 bases at V and 6 bases at J, with 19 bases in the middle. CDR3 length: 15 residues. The CDR3 region is CASTLQGFGGNEQFF. CDR3 nucleotides: TGTGCCAGCACTCTTCAGGGGTTCGGAGGCAATGAGCAGTTCTTC.

This clonotype has only a few counts. Its ends do not fully match the called genes, so a read error is possible. V is TRBV4-3 and J is TRBJ2-6, with 10 bases lining up with TRBD1. Per germline, CDR1 LGHNA and CDR2 YSLEER. This CDR3 region has 19 residues. CDR3 coding DNA: TGCGCCAGCAGCCAAGATCGGGGGGACAGGGGCTCTGGGGCCCACGTCCTGACTTTC. This gives the protein CASSQDRGDRGSGAHVLTF.

In this sample, this clonotype turned up many times. In DNA, the CDR3 is TGTGCCAGCAGCGGCGGACAGGGCAATCAGCCCCAGCATTTT. Protein: CASSGGQGNQPQHF. The chain carries TRBV6-5 and TRBJ1-5; TRBD1 aligns across 7 bases. Germline V CDR1 and CDR2: MNHEY, SVGAGI. V gave up 6 bases and J gave up 2 bases; unmatched junction bases: 4. This CDR3 contains 14 residues.

This clonotype was counted ten times or more. V gene TRBV5-6 combines with J gene TRBJ1-1; 7 bases are shared with TRBD1. This CDR3 is 14 amino acids long. Germline assignment: CDR1 SGHDT and CDR2 YYEEEE. J gave up 4 bases and V 5 bases, and 8 bases lay outside the gene matches. The CDR3 sequence: CASRIQGSGTEAFF. CDR3 nucleotide sequence: TGTGCCAGCAGAATACAGGGGAGTGGCACTGAAGCTTTCTTT.

This clonotype came up many times. The chain employs TRBV11-2 and TRBJ2-7, with a weak D call TRBD1 (6 bases). The V gene lost 4 bases and the J gene lost 5 bases, with 18 bases spanning the gap. CDR1 and CDR2 from the germline V gene are SGHAT and FQNNGV. This CDR3 is 15 amino acids long. This CDR3 reads CASSSLGGGGDEQYF. As DNA, the CDR3 is TGTGCCAGCAGCTCACTTGGGGGTGGGGGCGACGAGCAGTACTTC.

There are many counts of this clonotype. The genes are TRBV5-1 and TRBJ1-1; no clear D gene. Trimming pared 0 bases from V and 1 base from J, leaving 16 bases between. Germline assignment: CDR1 SGHRS and CDR2 YFSETQ. The CDR3 spans 17 residues. The CDR3 sequence: CASSLGGKGGPNTEAFF. CDR3 in DNA: TGCGCCAGCAGCTTGGGGGGAAAGGGCGGCCCGAACACTGAAGCTTTCTTT.

The chain joins TRBV7-8 to TRBJ2-7; 9 nucleotides align to TRBD1. Germline V CDR1 and CDR2: SGHVS, FQNEAQ. V gave up 1 base and J gave up 4 bases; unmatched junction bases: 2. This CDR3 contains 14 residues. DNA of the CDR3: TGTGCCAGCAGCTTAGTTGGGACAGGGTACGAGCAGTACTTC. It encodes CASSLVGTGYEQYF.

This clonotype was counted at least ten times. The chain links TRBV27 to TRBJ2-5; possible D gene TRBD2, 5 bases. The CDR3 contains 14 residues. Deletions cut 5 bases from V and 4 bases from J, with 14 bases between. Germline-derived CDR1 and CDR2 are MNHEY and SMNVEV (reference sequence). This CDR3 is CASSPSLGVETQYF. In DNA, the CDR3 is TGTGCCAGCAGTCCAAGCTTGGGAGTAGAGACCCAGTACTTC.